This T cell receptor beta chain was recovered during a study of cytomegalovirus exposure and HLA in healthy donors. The count of this clone is one. The antigen is undetermined. The CDR3 spans 20 residues. V gave up 3 bases and J gave up 0 bases; unmatched junction bases: 16. From germline, CDR1 is MNHEY and CDR2 SMNVEV (reference sequence). This PCR relied on a set of 60 Vbeta primers and 13 Jbeta primers. Sequencing used immunoSEQ multiplex PCR; TCRdb keeps in-frame clones, though not all of them. The sample contains about 120,000 clones, over 60% of which appear only once. Findings and limits, study-wide: A further, later analysis showed that HLA-associated TCR beta chains (compared with equally common others) were more clonally expanded.

This TCR came from a woman aged 25 to 39 in good health and CMV-seronegative. The chain has TRBV27 and TRBJ2-3, with 9 bases lining up with TRBD2. The material sequenced was PBMCs. The CDR3 coding sequence is TGTGCCAGCAGTTTTAGTAGTGGGCGGGAGGGCCTAGAGAGCACAGATACGCAGTATTTT. Translation gives CASSFSSGREGLESTDTQYF.